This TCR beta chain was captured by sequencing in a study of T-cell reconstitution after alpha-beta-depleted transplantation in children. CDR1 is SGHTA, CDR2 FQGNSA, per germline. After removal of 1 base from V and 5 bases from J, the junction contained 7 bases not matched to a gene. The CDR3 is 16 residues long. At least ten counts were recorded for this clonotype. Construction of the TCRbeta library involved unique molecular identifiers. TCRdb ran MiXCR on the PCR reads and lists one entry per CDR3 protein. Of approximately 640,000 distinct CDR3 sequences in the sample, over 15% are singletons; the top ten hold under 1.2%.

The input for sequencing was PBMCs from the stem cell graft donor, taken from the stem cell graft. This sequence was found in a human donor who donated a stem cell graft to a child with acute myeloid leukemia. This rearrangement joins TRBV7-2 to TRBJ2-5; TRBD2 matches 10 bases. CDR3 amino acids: CASSLVPAGGLETQYF. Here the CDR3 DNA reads TGTGCCAGCAGCTTAGTACCAGCGGGGGGGCTGGAGACCCAGTACTTC.